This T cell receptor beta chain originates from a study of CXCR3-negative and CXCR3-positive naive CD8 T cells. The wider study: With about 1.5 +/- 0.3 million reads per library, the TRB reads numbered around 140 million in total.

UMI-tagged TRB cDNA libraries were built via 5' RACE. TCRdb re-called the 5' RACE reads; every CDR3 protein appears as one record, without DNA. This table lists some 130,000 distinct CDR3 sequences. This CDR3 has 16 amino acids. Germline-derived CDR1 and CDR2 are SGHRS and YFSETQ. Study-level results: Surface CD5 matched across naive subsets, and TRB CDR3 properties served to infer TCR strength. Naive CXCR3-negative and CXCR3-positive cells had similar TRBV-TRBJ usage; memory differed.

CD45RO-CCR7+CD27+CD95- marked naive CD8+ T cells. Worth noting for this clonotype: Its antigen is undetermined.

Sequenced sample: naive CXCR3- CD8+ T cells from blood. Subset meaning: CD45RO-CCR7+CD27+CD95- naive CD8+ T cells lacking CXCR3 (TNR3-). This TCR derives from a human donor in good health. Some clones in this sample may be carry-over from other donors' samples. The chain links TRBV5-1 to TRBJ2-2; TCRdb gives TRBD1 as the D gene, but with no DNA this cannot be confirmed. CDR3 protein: CASSLAGGANTGELFF.